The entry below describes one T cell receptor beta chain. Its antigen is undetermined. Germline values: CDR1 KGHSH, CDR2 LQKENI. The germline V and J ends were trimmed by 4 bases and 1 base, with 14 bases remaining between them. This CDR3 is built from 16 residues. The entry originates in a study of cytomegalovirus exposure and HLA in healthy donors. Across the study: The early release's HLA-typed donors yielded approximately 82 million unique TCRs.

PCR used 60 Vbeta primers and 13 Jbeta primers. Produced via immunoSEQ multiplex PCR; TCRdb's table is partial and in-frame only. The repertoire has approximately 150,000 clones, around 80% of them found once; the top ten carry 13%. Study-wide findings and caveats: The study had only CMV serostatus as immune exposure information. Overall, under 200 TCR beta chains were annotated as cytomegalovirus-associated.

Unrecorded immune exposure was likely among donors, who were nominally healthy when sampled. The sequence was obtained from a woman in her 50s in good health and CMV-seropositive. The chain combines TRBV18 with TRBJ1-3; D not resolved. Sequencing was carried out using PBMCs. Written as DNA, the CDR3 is TGTGCCAGCTCACGAGAGGCTCTAGGATCTGGAAACACCATATATTTT. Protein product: CASSREALGSGNTIYF.